The present entry profiles one TCR beta chain with its context. The source of the sample is a study of blood T cell repertoires in COVID-19. Participants' own reports of clinical history determined their cohort assignment. Losses at the gene ends were 0 bases for V and 4 bases for J; bases not matched to a gene: 5. CDR3 length: 15 residues. Germline V gene data show CDR1 as LNHDA and CDR2 as SQIVND (reference sequence). As originally analysed: Reference gene primer amplification in the assay estimated nucleated cell counts. Measured with immunoSEQ multiplex PCR; TCRdb has only the in-frame clones, and not every one. The DNA was the basis for D and trimming; V, J and clone size are from that table. The sample carries 250,000 to 350,000 clones, 70% to 90% recorded once.

V and J are TRBV19 and TRBJ1-1, with TRBD1 matching over 7 bases. The sample consisted of PBMCs or T cells enriched from blood (not recorded which). This receptor was taken from a woman aged 25-40 years who had recovered from COVID-19. The CDR3: CASSIDQQGFTEAFF. As DNA, the CDR3 is TGTGCCAGTAGTATAGACCAACAGGGGTTCACTGAAGCTTTCTTT. Combining the CDR3 with reference TRBV19 and TRBJ1-1 gives the whole variable domain DGGITQSPKYLFRKEGQNVTLSCEQNLNHDAMYWYRQDPGQGLRLIYYSQIVNDFQKGDIAEGYSVSREKKESFPLTVTSAQKNPTAFYLCASSIDQQGFTEAFFGQGTRLTVV.